Presented here are 12 T cell receptor beta chains from one specimen sequenced in a study of blood T cell repertoires in COVID-19. The protocol was immunoSEQ multiplex PCR, while the TCRdb copy is restricted to in-frame clones and leaves out a portion. In the table there are roughly 64,000 clones, approximately 90% of which are singletons. The sample taken for sequencing was peripheral blood. The receptor set was obtained from a woman aged 80 or older with active COVID-19.

A few counts support this clone. CDR3 DNA: TGTGCCAGCACTCTCAGGGGGTCGTTCAATCAGCCCCAGCATTTT. Its protein product is CASTLRGSFNQPQHF. The chain joins TRBV28 to TRBJ1-5, with 7 bases matching TRBD1. The CDR3 extends over 15 amino acids. Germline trimming cut 7 bases from V and 3 bases from J; bases unmatched to any gene: 9. The germline V gene encodes CDR1 MDHEN and CDR2 SYDVKM.

The V and J genes are TRBV7-9 and TRBJ2-1; unclear D gene. Germline CDR1 and CDR2: SEHNR and FQNEAQ (reference sequence). The CDR3 loop spans 14 amino acids. Trimming removed 3 bases from V and 9 bases from J, with 15 bases in between. The CDR3 reads CASSLSAPSAEQFF. CDR3 sequence (DNA): TGTGCCAGCAGCTTGTCTGCGCCCTCCGCTGAGCAGTTCTTC. Full variable domain (missing parts from reference TRBV7-9 and TRBJ2-1): DTGVSQNPRHKITKRGQNVTFRCDPISEHNRLYWYRQTLGQGPEFLTYFQNEAQLEKSRLLSDRFSAERPKGSFSTLEIQRTEQGDSAMYLCASSLSAPSAEQFFGPGTRLTVL.

This chain joins TRBV5-6 and TRBJ2-1; 12 bases fit TRBD2. V was clipped by 2 bases and J by 7 bases; unmatched bases: 4. This CDR3 has 15 residues. Looked up from germline, CDR1 is SGHDT and CDR2 is YYEEEE. CDR3 protein: CASSFITSGGNEQFF. CDR3 DNA: TGTGCCAGCAGCTTTATTACTAGCGGGGGGAATGAGCAGTTCTTC.

The rearrangement joins TRBV3-1 (or the pseudogene TRBV3-2) to TRBJ2-1; 8 nucleotides align to TRBD2. Germline CDR1 LGHDT, CDR2 YNNKEL (reference sequence). The length of the CDR3 is 15 residues. Trimming removed 5 bases from V and 4 bases from J; junction bases left unmatched: 7. The CDR3 region is CASSESGGPYNEQFF. The CDR3 DNA reads TGTGCCAGCAGCGAGAGCGGGGGCCCTTACAATGAGCAGTTCTTC.

The CDR3 spells CASSVSQANYGYTF. The CDR3 DNA sequence: TGTGCCAGCAGCGTTAGTCAGGCTAACTATGGCTACACCTTC. J is TRBJ1-2 and V is TRBV9; D uncertain. Trimming stripped 2 bases from V and 0 bases from J, with 8 bases between. The CDR3 runs to 14 residues. Germline CDR1 SGDLS, CDR2 YYNGEE.

The chain uses TRBV7-6 and TRBJ2-3; TRBD1 agrees at 9 bases. Germline CDR1 SGHVS, CDR2 FNYEAQ. The CDR3 is made up of 13 amino acids. V lost 5 bases and J lost 4; bases outside the gene matches: 1. The CDR3 DNA sequence: TGTGCCAGCAGCCGGACAGGGGCAGATACGCAGTATTTT. Its protein is CASSRTGADTQYF. The variable domain in full, with the rest retrieved from reference TRBV7-6 and TRBJ2-3, is GAGVSQSPRYKVTKRGQDVALRCDPISGHVSLYWYRQALGQGPEFLTYFNYEAQQDKSGLPNDRFSAERPEGSISTLTIQRTEQRDSAMYRCASSRTGADTQYFGPGTRLTVL.

The chain joins TRBV18 to TRBJ2-2; TRBD2 matches at 7 bases. Unmatched junction bases numbered 5, after V lost 4 bases and J lost 3 bases. The germline V gene has CDR1 KGHSH and CDR2 LQKENI. There are 15 residues in the CDR3. CDR3 DNA sequence: TGTGCCAGCTCACGTACTAGCGAATACACCGGGGAGCTGTTTTTT. This translates into CASSRTSEYTGELFF.

The chain employs TRBV2 and TRBJ2-7; TRBD2 aligns across 9 bases. Germline assignment: CDR1 SNHLY and CDR2 FYNNEI. Unmatched junction bases numbered 14, after V lost 4 bases and J lost 7 bases. The CDR3 extends over 16 amino acids. The CDR3 spells CASSVPAGGLPLEQYF. CDR3 nucleotides: TGTGCCAGCAGTGTCCCAGCGGGGGGCCTTCCTTTGGAGCAGTACTTC.

The chain employs TRBV7-2 and TRBJ1-2; TRBD1 matches at 7 bases. Germline CDR1 and CDR2: SGHTA and FQGNSA. This CDR3 region has 15 residues. The junction had 7 bases not matched to a gene; V was cut back by 5 bases and J by 1 base. CDR3 nucleotide sequence: TGTGCCAGCAGCCCAGACAGGGCGATTAACTATGGCTACACCTTC. Its protein is CASSPDRAINYGYTF.

The chain carries TRBV27 and TRBJ1-1; D perhaps matches TRBD1 (5 bases). Germline loops: CDR1 MNHEY, CDR2 SMNVEV (reference sequence). The CDR3 has 15 amino acids. Trimming took 8 bases from V and 0 from J, leaving 16 bases between them. CDR3: CASARGALMNTEAFF. DNA of the CDR3: TGTGCCAGCGCCCGCGGGGCTCTGATGAACACTGAAGCTTTCTTT.

The chain recombines TRBV5-5 with TRBJ1-5, with D perhaps TRBD1 (6 bases). This CDR3 spans 15 amino acids. Germline-derived CDR1 and CDR2 are SGHKS and YYEKEE (reference sequence). Deletions cut 3 bases from V and 5 bases from J, with 15 bases between. In DNA form, the CDR3 reads TGTGCCAGCAGCTCTCCAGGGGCGGAGGATCAGCCCCAGCATTTT. Its translation: CASSSPGAEDQPQHF.

This chain links TRBV28 with TRBJ2-7; 7 bases agree with TRBD1. CDR3 length equals 13 residues. V was pared by 3 bases and J by 5 bases, with 4 bases of the junction left unmatched. Per germline, CDR1 MDHEN and CDR2 SYDVKM. This CDR3 is CASSFPGQNEQYF. As DNA, the CDR3 is TGTGCCAGCAGTTTCCCGGGACAGAACGAGCAGTACTTC.